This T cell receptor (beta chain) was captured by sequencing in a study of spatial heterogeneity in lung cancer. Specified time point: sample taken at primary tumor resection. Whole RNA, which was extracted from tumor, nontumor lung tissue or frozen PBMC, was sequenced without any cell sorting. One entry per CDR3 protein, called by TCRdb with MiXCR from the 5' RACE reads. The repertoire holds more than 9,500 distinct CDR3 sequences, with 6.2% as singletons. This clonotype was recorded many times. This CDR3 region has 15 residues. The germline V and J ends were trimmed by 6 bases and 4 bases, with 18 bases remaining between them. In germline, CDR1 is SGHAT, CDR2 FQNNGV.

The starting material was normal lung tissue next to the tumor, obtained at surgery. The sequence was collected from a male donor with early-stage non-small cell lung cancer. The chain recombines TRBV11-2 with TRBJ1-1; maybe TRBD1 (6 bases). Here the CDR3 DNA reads TGTGCCAGCAGTCGGAGCGCGACAGGAGGCACTGAAGCTTTCTTT. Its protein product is CASSRSATGGTEAFF.